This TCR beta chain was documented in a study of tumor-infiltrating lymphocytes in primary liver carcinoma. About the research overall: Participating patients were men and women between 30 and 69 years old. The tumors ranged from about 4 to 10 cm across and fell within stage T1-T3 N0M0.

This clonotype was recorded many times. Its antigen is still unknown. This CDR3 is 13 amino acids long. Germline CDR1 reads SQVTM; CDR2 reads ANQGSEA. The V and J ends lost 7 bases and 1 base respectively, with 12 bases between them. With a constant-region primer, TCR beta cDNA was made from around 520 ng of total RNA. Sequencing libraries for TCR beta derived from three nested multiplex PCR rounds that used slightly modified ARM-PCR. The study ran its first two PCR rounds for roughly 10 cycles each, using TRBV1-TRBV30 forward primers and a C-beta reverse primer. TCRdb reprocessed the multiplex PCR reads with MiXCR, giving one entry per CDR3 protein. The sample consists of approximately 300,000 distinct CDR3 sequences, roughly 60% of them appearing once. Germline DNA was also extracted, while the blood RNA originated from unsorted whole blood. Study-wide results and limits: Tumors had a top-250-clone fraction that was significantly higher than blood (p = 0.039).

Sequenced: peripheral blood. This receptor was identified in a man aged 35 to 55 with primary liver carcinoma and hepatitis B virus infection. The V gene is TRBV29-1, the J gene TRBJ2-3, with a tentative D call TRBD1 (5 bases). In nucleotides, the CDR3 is TGCAGCGCAAGGACAAGCGGCACAGATACGCAGTATTTT. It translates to CSARTSGTDTQYF.